These 30 T cell receptor beta chains share one sample of origin, sequenced in a study of blood T cell repertoires in COVID-19. Clones were sequenced by immunoSEQ multiplex PCR, and TCRdb holds only the in-frame ones, with some missing. The repertoire includes about 200,000 clones, about 88% of them detected once, and about 5% sits in the top ten. Sequencing used peripheral blood. Source of these receptors: a woman aged 80 or over with acute or convalescent COVID-19.

The genes are TRBV21-1 and TRBJ2-3; TRBD2, the table's D call, was not compared with the DNA. TRBV21-1 is shown as a pseudogene. The CDR3 is 14 amino acids. The CDR3 protein is CASNGTTCTDTQYF. CDR3 in DNA: TGTGCCAGCAATGGGACTACCTGCACAGATACGCAGTATTTT.

This chain links TRBV7-2 with TRBJ1-2; possibly TRBD1 for D (5 bases). In germline, CDR1 is SGHTA, CDR2 FQGNSA. Trimming took 5 bases from V and 5 from J, leaving 21 bases between them. The CDR3 has 16 amino acids. DNA for the CDR3: TGTGCCAGCAGCCAGAGTGGAGACAGACGTTGGTATGGCTACACCTTC. Its protein product is CASSQSGDRRWYGYTF.

This chain joins TRBV28 and TRBJ1-2; tentatively, D is TRBD1 (6 bases). Germline CDR1 is MDHEN and CDR2 is SYDVKM. Trimming removed 8 bases at V and 3 bases at J, with 16 bases between. This CDR3 region has 14 residues. CDR3 region: CASRVQGKDYGYTF. Here the CDR3 DNA reads TGTGCCAGCCGAGTACAGGGAAAAGACTATGGCTACACCTTC.

This clone was counted a single time. The chain recombines TRBV28 with TRBJ2-5; 7 bases agree with TRBD1. Trimming removed 6 bases from V and 5 bases from J; junction bases left unmatched: 9. The CDR3 runs to 14 residues. CDR1 and CDR2 from the germline V gene are MDHEN and SYDVKM. The CDR3 loop is CASSPDRAGETQYF. The CDR3 DNA follows: TGTGCCAGCAGCCCCGACAGGGCAGGGGAGACCCAGTACTTC.

The chain carries TRBV5-4 and TRBJ2-7; 10 nucleotides align to TRBD2. J was trimmed by 0 bases and V by 4 bases; bases with no gene match: 7. This CDR3 contains 16 residues. Germline V CDR1 and CDR2: SGHNT, YYREEE (reference sequence). CDR3 nucleotide sequence: TGTGCCAGCAGCAGGACGGGACTAGCGAGCTCCTACGAGCAGTACTTC. Translated: CASSRTGLASSYEQYF.

The V gene is TRBV7-3, the J gene TRBJ2-3; 12 bases agree with TRBD2. This CDR3 region has 16 residues. The germline V gene encodes CDR1 SGHTA and CDR2 FQGTGA. The ends lost 5 bases at V and 2 bases at J; junction bases unmatched: 5. CDR3: CASSPRLAGDTDTQYF. Here the CDR3 DNA reads TGTGCCAGCAGCCCCCGACTAGCGGGAGACACAGATACGCAGTATTTT.

The DNA for the CDR3 is TGTGCCAGCAGTTACGCACAGAACCTCAATCAGCCCCAGCATTTT. Amino acids: CASSYAQNLNQPQHF. The rearrangement links TRBV6-6 to TRBJ1-5; no clear D. Germline V gene lookup returns CDR1 MNHNY and CDR2 SVGAGI (reference sequence). The CDR3 consists of 15 residues. V was clipped by 2 bases and J by 3 bases, with 11 bases between them.

The chain recombines TRBV2 with TRBJ1-1, with 7 bases lining up with TRBD1. The germline gives CDR1 SNHLY, CDR2 FYNNEI. CDR3 length: 15 amino acids. V was pared by 1 base and J by 4 bases, with 6 bases of the junction left unmatched. The CDR3 DNA is TGTGCCAGCAGTGAAGTTAACAACAGGGGCACTGAAGCTTTCTTT. Protein product: CASSEVNNRGTEAFF.

Notes on this clone: At one end, the junction sequence differs from germline, possibly due to a read error. The rearrangement links TRBV7-7 to TRBJ2-7, with 9 bases fitting TRBD1. Germline V CDR1 and CDR2: SSHAT, FNYEAQ (reference sequence). There are 15 residues in the CDR3. The CDR3 is CASSLDRGTAYEQYF. The CDR3 nucleotides are TGTGCTAGCAGCCTCGACAGGGGGACTGCCTACGAGCAGTACTTC.

This clone occurred once. This rearrangement joins TRBV29-1 to TRBJ2-5, with D perhaps matching TRBD2 (6 bases). V gave up 3 bases and J gave up 5 bases, with 10 bases separating them. Germline-derived CDR1 and CDR2 are SQVTM and ANQGSEA. The CDR3 totals 12 residues. The CDR3 region is CSVDSGDETQYF. In nucleotides, the CDR3 is TGCAGCGTTGATTCGGGGGACGAGACCCAGTACTTC.

CDR3 loop: CASSLLRGRDGYTF. The CDR3 coding sequence is TGTGCCAGCAGTTTATTAAGGGGGCGCGATGGCTACACCTTC. This sequence joins TRBV27 and TRBJ1-2; TRBD1 aligns across 7 bases. Looked up from germline, CDR1 is MNHEY and CDR2 is SMNVEV (reference sequence). The CDR3 covers 14 residues. V was pared by 1 base and J by 6 bases, with 5 bases of the junction left unmatched.

The genes are TRBV9 and TRBJ2-1; 11 bases agree with TRBD2. The germline gives CDR1 SGDLS, CDR2 YYNGEE. Trimming cost V 4 bases and J 9 bases; bases outside gene matches: 12. The CDR3 spans 16 residues. CDR3 coding DNA: TGTGCCAGCAGCTCCAGGGCAACTAGCGGGAGCGGTGAGCAGTTCTTC. Its protein product is CASSSRATSGSGEQFF.

This sequence joins TRBV30 and TRBJ2-1, with D uncertain. With 5 bases removed from V and 9 bases from J, the gap between germline ends came to 5 bases. This CDR3 contains 9 residues. Germline V lookup: CDR1 GTSNPN, CDR2 SVGIG (reference sequence). CDR3 protein: CAWGFEQFF. CDR3 sequence (DNA): TGTGCCTGGGGCTTTGAGCAGTTCTTC. Drawing the rest from reference TRBV30 and TRBJ2-1, the complete variable domain is SQTIHQWPATLVQPVGSPLSLECTVEGTSNPNLYWYRQAAGRGLQLLFYSVGIGQISSEVPQNLSASRPQDRQFILSSKKLLLSDSGFYLCAWGFEQFFGPGTRLTVL.

V usage is TRBV14 and J usage is TRBJ1-4; no clear D. The germline gives CDR1 SGHDN, CDR2 FVKESK. CDR3 length: 18 amino acids. The V end was cut by 0 bases, the J end by 8 bases, with 22 bases between. The CDR3 is CASSQDVRGPTVGEKLFF. CDR3 coding DNA: TGTGCCAGCAGCCAAGATGTAAGAGGGCCAACTGTGGGGGAAAAACTGTTTTTT.

The chain recombines TRBV6-5 with TRBJ1-5, with TRBD1 matching over 7 bases. Germline assignment: CDR1 MNHEY and CDR2 SVGAGI. CDR3 length: 14 residues. The ends lost 6 bases at V and 2 bases at J; junction bases unmatched: 4. The CDR3: CASRADRGNQPQHF. Written as DNA, the CDR3 is TGTGCCAGCAGGGCCGACAGGGGCAATCAGCCCCAGCATTTT.

The rearrangement uses TRBV6-5 and TRBJ2-7; maybe TRBD1 (6 bases). The germline gives CDR1 MNHEY, CDR2 SVGAGI. With 7 bases removed from V and 2 bases from J, the gap between germline ends came to 18 bases. This CDR3 is built from 15 residues. The CDR3 DNA is TGTGCCAGCAATCAGAGGGGGACGGAGCCCTACGAGCAGTACTTC. Its translation: CASNQRGTEPYEQYF.

The CDR3 DNA sequence: TGTGCCAGCGGGGGGACTAGCGGGAGAATAGCAGATACGCAGTATTTT. The encoded protein is CASGGTSGRIADTQYF. The genes are TRBV2 and TRBJ2-3; 14 bases align to TRBD2. Per the germline V gene, CDR1 is SNHLY and CDR2 is FYNNEI. After removal of 8 bases from V and 4 bases from J, the junction contained 8 bases not matched to a gene. The CDR3 is 16 amino acids.

Only a few counts were recorded for this clone. The J gene is TRBJ1-2, the V gene TRBV28; D remains ambiguous. Germline V gene sequence: CDR1 MDHEN, CDR2 SYDVKM. V shed 3 bases and J shed 2 bases, with 7 bases lying between them. There are 13 residues in the CDR3. The CDR3: CASSFVGNYGYTF. The CDR3 bases are TGTGCCAGCAGTTTTGTGGGCAACTATGGCTACACCTTC.

The rearrangement uses TRBV12-5 and TRBJ1-2; unclear D gene. V lost 4 bases to trimming and J lost 6 bases, with 12 bases between them. The CDR3 has 13 amino acids. From germline, CDR1 is LGHNT and CDR2 FRNRAP. The CDR3 loop reads CASGSSGYHGYTF. CDR3 coding DNA: TGTGCTAGTGGTTCGTCGGGGTACCATGGCTACACCTTC.

This sequence joins TRBV6-2 or TRBV6-3 and TRBJ2-5; 8 bases are a match to TRBD2. Germline V gene lookup returns CDR1 MNHEY and CDR2 SVGEGT. This CDR3 is built from 14 residues. With 0 bases clipped from V and 7 bases from J, the junction kept 4 bases outside the gene matches. CDR3 residues: CASSYSAGVATQYF. CDR3 in DNA: TGTGCCAGCAGTTACTCAGCGGGAGTAGCGACCCAGTACTTC.

The chain has TRBV7-2 and TRBJ2-5; 10 bases agree with TRBD1. The CDR3 covers 17 residues. V gave up 5 bases and J gave up 5 bases; unmatched junction bases: 14. The V gene's germline CDR1 is SGHTA and CDR2 FQGNSA. DNA of the CDR3: TGTGCCAGCAGCCGTCAGGGACAGGGGACTTCGTTGGAGACCCAGTACTTC. Protein product: CASSRQGQGTSLETQYF.

A single count supports this clone. The chain joins TRBV29-1 to TRBJ2-7, with D perhaps matching TRBD1 (6 bases). The ends were cut back, 4 bases at V and 0 bases at J, with 16 bases in the middle. The CDR3 loop spans 15 amino acids. Per the germline V gene, CDR1 is SQVTM and CDR2 is ANQGSEA. The CDR3 nucleotides are TGCAGCGTTGCCCCTTGGGGGCCAAGCTCCTACGAGCAGTACTTC. Translating it yields CSVAPWGPSSYEQYF.

CDR3: CASSRDSPPPIYEQYF. CDR3 nucleotide sequence: TGTGCCAGCAGTCGGGACAGCCCTCCGCCTATCTACGAGCAGTACTTC. The chain employs TRBV27 and TRBJ2-7, with 7 bases aligning to TRBD1. Germline assignment: CDR1 MNHEY and CDR2 SMNVEV (reference sequence). This CDR3 spans 16 amino acids. Trimming removed 5 bases from V and 3 bases from J; junction bases left unmatched: 13.

The chain joins TRBV6-2 or TRBV6-3 to TRBJ1-3; no clear D gene. Trimming left V 3 bases short and J 0 bases short, with 15 bases between. CDR3 length: 17 amino acids. Germline V gives CDR1 MNHEY, CDR2 SVGEGT. The CDR3 region has the DNA TGTGCCAGCAGTTATTGGGAGGTCTCGCGCTCTGGAAACACCATATATTTT. Protein product: CASSYWEVSRSGNTIYF.

This clone was counted a single time. V usage is TRBV7-2 and J usage is TRBJ2-3; 10 nucleotides align to TRBD2. The J segment lost 5 bases and the V segment lost 4 bases, leaving 9 bases of the junction unmatched. This CDR3 region has 16 residues. Germline V lookup: CDR1 SGHTA, CDR2 FQGNSA. CDR3 region: CASSSQSGRAGDTQYF. The CDR3 DNA reads TGTGCCAGCAGCTCGCAAAGCGGGAGGGCCGGAGATACGCAGTATTTT. The entire variable domain, with the rest obtained from reference TRBV7-2 and TRBJ2-3, is as follows: GAGVSQSPSNKVTEKGKDVELRCDPISGHTALYWYRQSLGQGLEFLIYFQGNSAPDKSGLPSDRFSAERTGGSVSTLTIQRTQQEDSAVYLCASSSQSGRAGDTQYFGPGTRLTVL.

This chain connects TRBV20-1 to TRBJ2-3; no clear D gene. With 3 bases removed from V and 2 bases from J, the gap between germline ends came to 12 bases. The CDR3 length is 14 residues. CDR1 and CDR2 from the germline V gene are DFQATT and SNEGSKA (reference sequence). The CDR3 DNA reads as TGCAGTGCTAGTATTGGCAGATACACAGATACGCAGTATTTT. Its translation is CSASIGRYTDTQYF.

DNA for the CDR3: TGTGCCACCAGTGATACACCGGGGACTTCTCTTAGCTCCTACAATGAGCAGTTCTTC. This encodes CATSDTPGTSLSSYNEQFF. The V gene is TRBV24-1, the J gene TRBJ2-1; tentatively, D is TRBD2 (6 bases). Germline CDR1 reads KGHDR; CDR2 reads SFDVKD. There are 19 residues in the CDR3. V was cut by 3 bases and J by 0 bases, with 20 bases left in between.

This clone was recorded only once. The gene calls are TRBV10-1 and TRBJ1-5; TRBD1 aligns across 7 bases. CDR3 length equals 17 residues. Germline loops: CDR1 WNHNN, CDR2 SYGVQD (reference sequence). The V and J ends lost 7 bases and 0 bases, in that order; junction bases with no gene match: 12. CDR3 DNA: TGCGCCAGCAAGACGACAGGGCGATTTTATAGCAATCAGCCCCAGCATTTT. Translation gives CASKTTGRFYSNQPQHF.

The rearrangement uses TRBV3-1 (or the pseudogene TRBV3-2) and TRBJ1-1, with TRBD1 as a possible D gene (5 bases). V lost 7 bases to trimming and J lost 1 base, with 10 bases between them. CDR1 is LGHDT and CDR2 is YNNKEL in the germline V gene (reference sequence). The CDR3 covers 13 residues. CDR3 sequence reads: CASTPTGNTEAFF. DNA of the CDR3: TGTGCCAGCACCCCAACAGGGAACACTGAAGCTTTCTTT.

This clone came up a few times. The chain links TRBV9 to TRBJ1-2, with D perhaps TRBD1 (6 bases). Per the germline V gene, CDR1 is SGDLS and CDR2 is YYNGEE. Trimming cost V 3 bases and J 6 bases, with 18 bases left between them. This CDR3 is 15 amino acids long. The CDR3 spells CASSADPTGLDGYTF. The CDR3 nucleotides are TGTGCCAGCAGCGCCGACCCAACAGGGCTGGATGGCTACACCTTC.